This TCR beta chain stems from a study of cytomegalovirus exposure and HLA in healthy donors. General study findings and limits: Follow-up analysis later connected one missense variant in DCLRE1C with trimming of TCR beta V- and J-genes.

PCR was performed using 60 Vbeta and 13 Jbeta primers. Generated by immunoSEQ multiplex PCR, the TCRdb table keeps only in-frame clones and is missing some. The data show a few hundred thousand clones, with about nine tenths seen just once and about 1.5% held by the top ten. Turning to this clone: The antigen remains unidentified.

Germline assignment: CDR1 SNHLY and CDR2 FYNNEI. The CDR3 totals 15 residues. With 7 bases removed from V and 0 bases from J, the gap between germline ends came to 15 bases. The specimen sequenced was PBMCs. This clonotype was obtained from a girl under 10 years old in good health and CMV-seronegative. The genes are TRBV2 and TRBJ1-2; D is ambiguous. The CDR3 nucleotides are TGTGCCAGCATTGTGGGATCTAGCCCTAACTATGGCTACACCTTC. Translating gives CASIVGSSPNYGYTF.